This T cell receptor (beta chain) was documented in a study of T cell repertoires in MIS-A myocarditis. The V gene's germline CDR1 is MNHNS and CDR2 SASEGT. The CDR3 extends over 15 amino acids. Trimming shortened V by 4 bases and J by 7 bases, and 17 bases separated the two germline ends. TCRdb's copy holds only in-frame clones and misses some; the assay was immunoSEQ multiplex PCR. This sample carries roughly 14,000 clones, around 74% of them seen once, and the ten largest clones take more than 55%. The receptor was derived from a man between 18 and 35 years old with fulminant myocarditis from multisystem inflammatory syndrome in adults (MIS-A) after COVID-19. The chain employs TRBV6-1 and TRBJ1-5; D remains ambiguous. The sequencing input was left ventricle heart tissue obtained at autopsy. The CDR3 here is CASSVAVDGGQPQHF. CDR3 nucleotides: TGTGCCAGCAGTGTAGCGGTGGACGGTGGACAGCCCCAGCATTTT.